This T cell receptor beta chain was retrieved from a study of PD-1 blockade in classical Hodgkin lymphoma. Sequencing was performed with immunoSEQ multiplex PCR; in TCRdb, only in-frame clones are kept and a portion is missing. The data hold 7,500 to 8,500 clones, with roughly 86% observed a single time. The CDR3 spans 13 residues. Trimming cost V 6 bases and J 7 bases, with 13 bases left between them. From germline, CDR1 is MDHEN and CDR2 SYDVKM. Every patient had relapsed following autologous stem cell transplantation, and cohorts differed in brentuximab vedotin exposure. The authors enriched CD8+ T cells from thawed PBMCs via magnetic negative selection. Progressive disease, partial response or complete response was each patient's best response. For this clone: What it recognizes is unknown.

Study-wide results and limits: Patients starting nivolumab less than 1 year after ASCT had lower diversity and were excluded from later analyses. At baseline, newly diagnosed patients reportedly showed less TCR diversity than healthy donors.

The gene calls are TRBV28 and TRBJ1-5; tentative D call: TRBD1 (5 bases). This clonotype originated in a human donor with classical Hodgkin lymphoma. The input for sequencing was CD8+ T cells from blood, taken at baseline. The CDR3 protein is CASRRGEFQPQHF. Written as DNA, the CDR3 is TGTGCCAGCAGGCGGGGGGAGTTCCAGCCCCAGCATTTT.